This T cell receptor beta chain stems from a study of CD8+CD57+ T cells in acquired aplastic anemia. Selection for sequencing was limited to patients who had shown CD8+CD57+ cell expansion by flow cytometry. Severe acquired aplastic anemia was present in every patient. Using genomic DNA as the template, TCR beta VDJ and CDR3 profiling was carried out. TCRdb re-derived calls from the reads in MiXCR, one entry per CDR3 protein. In the table there are under 200,000 distinct CDR3 sequences, roughly two thirds of which are singletons. The CDR3 consists of 13 residues. V lost 7 bases to trimming and J lost 3 bases, with 15 bases between them. The germline V gene has CDR1 SQVTM and CDR2 ANQGSEA.

The gene calls are TRBV29-1 and TRBJ1-1; D is perhaps TRBD1 (5 bases). Sequencing was performed on sorted CD4+, CD8+, or CD8+CD57+ T cells (not recorded which) from PBMCs. The receptor was isolated from a human donor with aplastic anemia. This CDR3 is CSGGGRGDTEAFF. The CDR3 coding sequence is TGCAGCGGTGGCGGTCGGGGGGACACTGAAGCTTTCTTT.